The source of this T cell receptor (beta chain) is a study of T cell clonality in common variable immunodeficiency. Findings of the study overall: Fewer TCRbeta clones were shared among CVID subjects than controls. Common variable immunodeficiency TCR beta sequences reportedly had fewer deletions and N-nucleotide insertions.

Heparinized whole blood, about 4.5 to 9 ml, came from each donor. Trimming at V came to 6 bases and at J to 3 bases, leaving 5 bases not matched to a gene. Germline CDR1 is SGHRS and CDR2 is YFSETQ. The CDR3 has 15 residues. Control and CVID samples contributed equal amounts of genomic DNA. Only in-frame clones appear in the TCRdb table, and some are missing; sequencing was by immunoSEQ multiplex PCR. The table lists more than 35,000 clones, no singletons, with around 3% in the top ten. This clone was seen many times. The antigen remains undetermined. The sequence runs out 3 residues before the end of the CDR3; the remainder is reconstructed from the germline J gene.

The origin of this receptor is a person aged 18-69 years in good health. This chain connects TRBV5-1 to TRBJ2-1; 11 bases are shared with TRBD2. The sequenced material came from peripheral blood mononuclear cells. The sequenced CDR3 bases are TGCGCCAGCACGCAAACTAGCGGGAGCTACAATGAG. This encodes CASTQTSGSYNE. The complete CDR3 sequence is CASTQTSGSYNEQFF.